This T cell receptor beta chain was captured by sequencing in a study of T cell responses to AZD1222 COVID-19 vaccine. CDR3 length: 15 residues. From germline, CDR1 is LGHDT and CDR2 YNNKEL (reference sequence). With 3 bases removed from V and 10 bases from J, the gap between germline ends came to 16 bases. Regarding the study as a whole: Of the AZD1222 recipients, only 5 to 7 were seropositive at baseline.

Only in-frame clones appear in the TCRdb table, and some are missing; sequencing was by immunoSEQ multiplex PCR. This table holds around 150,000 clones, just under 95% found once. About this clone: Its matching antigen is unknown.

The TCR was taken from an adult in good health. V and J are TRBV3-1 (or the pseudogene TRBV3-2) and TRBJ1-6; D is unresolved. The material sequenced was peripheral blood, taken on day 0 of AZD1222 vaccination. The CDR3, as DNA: TGTGCCAGCAGCCAGCCGACGGGGAGCGAATCACCCCTCCACTTT. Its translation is CASSQPTGSESPLHF.